What follows describes a single TCR beta chain. Its antigen remains unidentified. The sample comes from a study of cytomegalovirus exposure and HLA in healthy donors. The study, taken as a whole, reports: While the bulk of TCR sequences proved rare, some public TCRs turned up in many donors. Association with HLA alleles at 0.05 false discovery rate was found for roughly 17,000 TCR beta sequences in a later analysis. In a later analysis, TCR beta V- and J-gene trimming was associated with a missense DCLRE1C variant.

The V gene's germline CDR1 is LGHNA and CDR2 YNFKEQ. This CDR3 has 16 amino acids. The ends lost 3 bases at V and 6 bases at J; junction bases unmatched: 9. PCR involved 60 Vbeta and 13 Jbeta primers. Only in-frame clones appear in the TCRdb table, and some are missing; sequencing was by immunoSEQ multiplex PCR. The repertoire has about 140,000 clones, roughly 75% of them found once; the top ten carry less than 3%. The clonotype was recovered from a female donor in good health and CMV-seronegative. The sequenced material came from PBMCs. This rearrangement joins TRBV4-2 to TRBJ1-5, with 9 bases fitting TRBD1. The CDR3 is CASSQEGTGRGQPQHF. CDR3 DNA: TGTGCCAGCAGCCAGGAAGGGACAGGGAGGGGTCAGCCCCAGCATTTT.